These T cell receptor beta chains were read from a single sample in a study of CD8 T cells in ankylosing spondylitis. TCRdb fed the 5' RACE reads into MiXCR, producing one record per CDR3 protein. The sample holds around 220,000 distinct CDR3 sequences, about a sixth seen once. The sequencing input was blood, either unsorted or a sorted T cell fraction (not recorded which). These receptors were obtained from a male donor with ankylosing spondylitis. Both conserved end residues are part of each CDR3.

TRBJ2-3 | TRBV9 | CASSADPDTQYF
TRBJ2-1 | TRBV9 | CASSAGTSGYNEQFF
TRBJ1-2 | TRBV11-2 | CASSSIGGVNYGYTF
TRBJ2-1 | TRBV28 | CATTRGSYNEQFF
TRBJ2-1 | TRBV5-1 | CASSPLAGDAYNEQFF
TRBJ2-7 | TRBV29-1 | CSVEDGLAGGSYEQYF
TRBJ2-1 | TRBV7-6 | CASSLVPGQARMDEQFF
TRBJ1-5 | TRBV12-3/TRBV12-4 | CASSLPGQSNQPQHF
TRBJ2-2 | TRBV29-1 | CSVDGGGETGELFF
TRBJ2-2 | TRBV4-1 | CASSQGSSGSAGELFF
TRBJ2-7 | TRBV9 | CASSVAGGPGYEQYF
TRBJ2-7 | TRBV28 | CASSRVAGLGYEQYF
TRBJ2-2 | TRBV6-1 | CASTLISGNTGELFF
TRBJ2-1 | TRBV7-9 | CASSFPTSGTNYNEQFF
TRBJ1-2 | TRBV19 | CASSIMDNYGYTF
TRBJ2-1 | TRBV29-1 | CSVALAGVEGEQFF
TRBJ2-1 | TRBV2 | CASKRGSQGFF
TRBJ2-7 | TRBV7-9 | CASSLWTSHEQYF
TRBJ2-1 | TRBV7-8 | CASSTAWRQIDNEQFF
TRBJ2-7 | TRBV12-3/TRBV12-4 | CASREDRGVTYEQYF
TRBJ1-3 | TRBV4-1 | CASSPWAGAGNTIYF
TRBJ2-7 | TRBV3-1 | CASSQDYEQYF
TRBJ2-7 | TRBV7-3 | CASSINGYEQYF
TRBJ2-7 | TRBV24-1 | CATTDVATGEQYF
TRBJ2-4 | TRBV20-1 | CSASPTGALAKNIQYF
TRBJ1-2 | TRBV2 | CASFEGFLNYGYTF
TRBJ2-3 | TRBV5-1 | CASSLGLGGPSTDTQYF
TRBJ2-5 | TRBV7-3 | CASSLAGGYQETQYF
TRBJ2-3 | TRBV6-1 | CASSDHPQEADTQYF
TRBJ1-1 | TRBV12-3/TRBV12-4 | CASSFRQSLNTEAFF
TRBJ2-1 | TRBV4-3 | CASSQDRTYNEQFF
TRBJ2-7 | TRBV7-9 | CASSPTGGEQYF
TRBJ1-1 | TRBV5-1 | CASSVQQGMDTEAFF
TRBJ1-6 | TRBV12-3/TRBV12-4 | CASSPGTGFGSPLHF
TRBJ2-6 | TRBV11-1 | CASSSAAGSGIDPGANVLTF
TRBJ1-5 | TRBV29-1 | CSVGQGNNQPQHF
TRBJ1-6 | TRBV5-6 | CASSLDGDNSPLHF
TRBJ2-2 | TRBV29-1 | CSARDSYTGELFF
TRBJ1-1 | TRBV19 | CASRTSTGNTEAFF
TRBJ2-1 | TRBV6-1 | CASSEDPRYEQFF
TRBJ1-6 | TRBV4-2 | CASSQAGPDSPLHF
TRBJ1-2 | TRBV20-1 | CSARDSPGSYTF
TRBJ2-1 | TRBV9 | CASSVPIGQGSRNEQFF
TRBJ1-1 | TRBV28 | CASSLRPVWDEAFF
TRBJ2-7 | TRBV27 | CASSVSWGMRKLEQYF
TRBJ2-2 | TRBV7-3 | CASSWGQYTGELFF
TRBJ1-1 | TRBV4-1 | CASSQEARQNTEAFF
TRBJ2-1 | TRBV20-1 | CSAIEGNNNEQFF
TRBJ1-2 | TRBV7-9 | CASSFGEGSYTF
TRBJ2-5 | TRBV24-1 | CATSDAWPPEETQYF
TRBJ2-1 | TRBV2 | CASSGRAGEQFF
TRBJ2-7 | TRBV4-1 | CASSTGGNEQYF
TRBJ1-2 | TRBV29-1 | CSVEGDDYGYTF